This is a list of T cell receptor beta chains from one sample in a study of OX40 agonist ivuxolimab in advanced cancers. TCRdb's table, derived via immunoSEQ multiplex PCR, lists solely in-frame clones and lacks some. The sample records more than 50,000 clones, about four fifths being singletons. Sequenced material: CD4+ or CD8+ T cells sorted from blood, taken in a trial of the OX40 agonist ivuxolimab. The receptors come from an adult with an advanced solid tumor such as melanoma, head and neck, liver or kidney cancer. The CDR3 runs from the conserved cysteine through the conserved F or W. Fields, in order: V gene, J gene, clone size, D gene, CDR3 protein, CDR3 DNA. The D gene is left open where the match is weak. Clone size, where shown, is once, few, many, or a class for clones that have expanded.

v_gene: TRBV5-4; j_gene: TRBJ2-3; abundance: -; d_gene: TRBD2; CDR3aa: CASSLGFGGRGTDTQYF; CDR3nt: TGTGCCAGCAGCTTGGGGTTCGGGGGGAGAGGCACAGATACGCAGTATTTT
v_gene: TRBV27; j_gene: TRBJ1-1; abundance: -; d_gene: -; CDR3aa: CASSLAVGGGNTEAFF; CDR3nt: TGTGCCAGCAGTTTGGCGGTTGGAGGGGGGAACACTGAAGCTTTCTTT
v_gene: TRBV6-1; j_gene: TRBJ1-3; abundance: -; d_gene: -; CDR3aa: CASSEGPRSGNTIYF; CDR3nt: TGTGCCAGCAGTGAGGGACCGCGCTCTGGAAACACCATATATTTT
v_gene: TRBV28; j_gene: TRBJ1-1; abundance: -; d_gene: -; CDR3aa: CASSFFGKGDTEAFF; CDR3nt: TGTGCCAGCAGTTTTTTCGGGAAGGGGGACACTGAAGCTTTCTTT
v_gene: TRBV15; j_gene: TRBJ2-2; abundance: few; d_gene: -; CDR3aa: CATSRERAGTFKTGELFF; CDR3nt: TGTGCCACCAGCAGAGAGCGGGCGGGAACCTTTAAGACCGGGGAGCTGTTTTTT
v_gene: TRBV19; j_gene: TRBJ2-3; abundance: -; d_gene: -; CDR3aa: CASSIWDTQYF; CDR3nt: TGTGCCAGTAGTATTTGGGATACGCAGTATTTT
v_gene: TRBV12-2; j_gene: TRBJ2-3; abundance: -; d_gene: -; CDR3aa: CASRPPGVMGDTQYF; CDR3nt: TGTGCAAGTCGCCCCCCGGGTGTGATGGGAGATACGCAGTATTTT
v_gene: TRBV6-5; j_gene: TRBJ2-2; abundance: -; d_gene: TRBD2; CDR3aa: CASSFDGRGLAGELFF; CDR3nt: TGTGCCAGCAGTTTTGACGGGAGGGGTCTGGCCGGGGAGCTGTTTTTT
v_gene: TRBV6-5; j_gene: TRBJ1-3; abundance: once; d_gene: -; CDR3aa: CASRSSGNTIYF; CDR3nt: TGTGCCAGCCGGTCCTCTGGAAACACCATATATTTT
v_gene: TRBV5-6; j_gene: TRBJ2-2; abundance: -; d_gene: TRBD1; CDR3aa: CASSLVGTGGGELFF; CDR3nt: TGTGCCAGCAGCTTGGTTGGGACAGGAGGCGGGGAGCTGTTTTTT
v_gene: TRBV12-5; j_gene: TRBJ1-1; abundance: -; d_gene: -; CDR3aa: CASGLGQDTKLAFF; CDR3nt: TGTGCTAGTGGTTTGGGACAGGACACCAAGCTGGCTTTCTTT
v_gene: TRBV7-2; j_gene: TRBJ1-6; abundance: -; d_gene: -; CDR3aa: CASSLSLRGNSPLHF; CDR3nt: TGTGCCAGCAGCTTATCCCTCAGGGGTAATTCACCCCTCCACTTT
v_gene: TRBV18; j_gene: TRBJ2-1; abundance: -; d_gene: -; CDR3aa: CASSPGAELGYEQFF; CDR3nt: TGTGCCAGCTCACCCGGCGCGGAGCTAGGCTATGAGCAGTTCTTC
v_gene: TRBV6-1; j_gene: TRBJ1-1; abundance: few; d_gene: -; CDR3aa: CASRVKVGAKAFF; CDR3nt: TGTGCCAGCAGAGTGAAGGTAGGGGCGAAAGCTTTCTTT
v_gene: TRBV4-1; j_gene: TRBJ2-7; abundance: -; d_gene: -; CDR3aa: CASSHPGPTGRTSYEQYF; CDR3nt: TGCGCCAGCAGCCACCCCGGGCCCACAGGGCGGACCTCCTACGAGCAGTACTTC
v_gene: TRBV27; j_gene: TRBJ1-5; abundance: -; d_gene: -; CDR3aa: CASSLRVTSNQPQHF; CDR3nt: TGTGCCAGCAGTCTGAGAGTTACTAGCAATCAGCCCCAGCATTTT
v_gene: TRBV29-1; j_gene: TRBJ1-2; abundance: -; d_gene: -; CDR3aa: CSGRFTYGYTF; CDR3nt: TGCAGCGGTCGGTTCACCTATGGCTACACCTTC
v_gene: TRBV7-9; j_gene: TRBJ2-7; abundance: -; d_gene: TRBD2; CDR3aa: CASSIMAGGPLYEQYF; CDR3nt: TGTGCCAGCAGCATTATGGCGGGGGGACCCTTATACGAGCAGTACTTC
v_gene: TRBV2; j_gene: TRBJ2-3; abundance: -; d_gene: -; CDR3aa: CASSESGWGTPTDTQYF; CDR3nt: TGTGCCAGCAGTGAGAGCGGGTGGGGGACACCCACAGATACGCAGTATTTT
v_gene: TRBV2; j_gene: TRBJ2-2; abundance: -; d_gene: TRBD1; CDR3aa: CASSLYTGTGGTGELFF; CDR3nt: TGTGCCAGCAGTCTATACACCGGGACAGGGGGCACCGGGGAGCTGTTTTTT
v_gene: TRBV6-1; j_gene: TRBJ1-2; abundance: -; d_gene: -; CDR3aa: CASTRGANYGYTF; CDR3nt: TGTGCCAGCACGAGAGGAGCTAACTATGGCTACACCTTC
v_gene: TRBV13; j_gene: TRBJ2-3; abundance: -; d_gene: -; CDR3aa: CASRRGPSTDTQYF; CDR3nt: TGTGCCAGCAGGCGGGGGCCATCGACAGATACGCAGTATTTT
v_gene: TRBV5-6; j_gene: TRBJ2-5; abundance: once; d_gene: -; CDR3aa: CASSLVSYQETQYF; CDR3nt: TGTGCCAGCAGCTTGGTCTCGTACCAAGAGACCCAGTACTTC
v_gene: TRBV5-1; j_gene: TRBJ2-3; abundance: -; d_gene: -; CDR3aa: CASSLDGSPSTDTQYF; CDR3nt: TGCGCCAGCAGCTTGGACGGATCCCCTAGCACAGATACGCAGTATTTT
v_gene: TRBV19; j_gene: TRBJ2-7; abundance: once; d_gene: TRBD2; CDR3aa: CASSIGISGRIPYEQYF; CDR3nt: TGTGCCAGTAGTATCGGAATTAGCGGGAGGATTCCCTACGAGCAGTACTTC
v_gene: TRBV7-6; j_gene: TRBJ2-4; abundance: -; d_gene: -; CDR3aa: CASSLAQSTGAKNIQYF; CDR3nt: TGTGCCAGCAGCTTAGCGCAGAGCACAGGGGCCAAAAACATTCAGTACTTC
v_gene: TRBV7-2; j_gene: TRBJ2-2; abundance: -; d_gene: -; CDR3aa: CASSLRTGELFF; CDR3nt: TGTGCCAGCAGCCTGAGGACCGGGGAGCTGTTTTTT
v_gene: TRBV5-1; j_gene: TRBJ2-1; abundance: -; d_gene: -; CDR3aa: CASSLVGGSYNEQFF; CDR3nt: TGCGCCAGCAGCTTGGTCGGGGGTTCCTACAATGAGCAGTTCTTC
v_gene: TRBV19; j_gene: TRBJ1-6; abundance: -; d_gene: TRBD1; CDR3aa: CASSMRQGARNSPLHF; CDR3nt: TGTGCCAGTAGTATGAGACAGGGGGCGCGGAATTCACCCCTCCACTTT
v_gene: TRBV18; j_gene: TRBJ1-1; abundance: -; d_gene: TRBD1; CDR3aa: CASSPAGTGWTEAFF; CDR3nt: TGTGCCAGCTCACCCGCGGGGACAGGGTGGACTGAAGCTTTCTTT
v_gene: TRBV29-1; j_gene: TRBJ1-2; abundance: -; d_gene: -; CDR3aa: CSVEVPGRGGYTF; CDR3nt: TGCAGCGTTGAAGTTCCGGGGAGGGGTGGCTACACCTTC
v_gene: TRBV5-4; j_gene: TRBJ2-3; abundance: -; d_gene: -; CDR3aa: CASSLWGGREDTQYF; CDR3nt: TGTGCCAGCAGCTTGTGGGGGGGCCGGGAAGATACGCAGTATTTT
v_gene: TRBV25-1; j_gene: TRBJ2-5; abundance: once; d_gene: -; CDR3aa: CASSRGEALQETQYF; CDR3nt: TGTGCCAGCAGCCGCGGCGAGGCCCTCCAAGAGACCCAGTACTTC
v_gene: TRBV6-4; j_gene: TRBJ2-2; abundance: -; d_gene: -; CDR3aa: CASSKTGWGTGELFF; CDR3nt: TGTGCCAGCAGTAAGACGGGCTGGGGGACCGGGGAGCTGTTTTTT
v_gene: TRBV7-8; j_gene: TRBJ1-1; abundance: -; d_gene: -; CDR3aa: CASSYGRRNTEAFF; CDR3nt: TGTGCCAGCAGCTACGGCAGACGGAACACTGAAGCTTTCTTT
v_gene: TRBV6-6; j_gene: TRBJ1-5; abundance: -; d_gene: -; CDR3aa: CASRGGDGQPQHF; CDR3nt: TGTGCCAGTCGAGGGGGAGACGGTCAGCCCCAGCATTTT
v_gene: TRBV28; j_gene: TRBJ2-2; abundance: -; d_gene: -; CDR3aa: CASRGHSNTGELFF; CDR3nt: TGTGCCAGCAGAGGACACTCGAACACCGGGGAGCTGTTTTTT
v_gene: TRBV7-9; j_gene: TRBJ1-5; abundance: -; d_gene: -; CDR3aa: CASSPAGAEGQPQHF; CDR3nt: TGTGCCAGCAGCCCCGCGGGGGCAGAAGGTCAGCCCCAGCATTTT
v_gene: TRBV5-4; j_gene: TRBJ2-2; abundance: -; d_gene: -; CDR3aa: CASSLDGIGELFF; CDR3nt: TGTGCCAGCAGCTTGGATGGGATCGGGGAGCTGTTTTTT
v_gene: TRBV4-1; j_gene: TRBJ2-3; abundance: -; d_gene: -; CDR3aa: CASSRMGAWNTQYF; CDR3nt: TGCGCCAGCAGCCGAATGGGGGCGTGGAATACGCAGTATTTT
v_gene: TRBV6-1; j_gene: TRBJ2-7; abundance: -; d_gene: TRBD2; CDR3aa: CASRLAGGPFEQYF; CDR3nt: TGTGCCAGCAGGTTAGCGGGGGGGCCTTTCGAGCAGTACTTC
v_gene: TRBV29-1; j_gene: TRBJ1-3; abundance: -; d_gene: -; CDR3aa: CSVTTFSGNTIYF; CDR3nt: TGCAGCGTCACTACCTTCTCTGGAAACACCATATATTTT
v_gene: TRBV12-5; j_gene: TRBJ2-3; abundance: -; d_gene: -; CDR3aa: CASAWGQKRTDTQYF; CDR3nt: TGTGCTAGTGCCTGGGGCCAGAAACGCACAGATACGCAGTATTTT
v_gene: TRBV5-6; j_gene: TRBJ1-6; abundance: -; d_gene: -; CDR3aa: CASSLADGSSSYNSPLHF; CDR3nt: TGTGCCAGCAGCTTAGCGGACGGCTCGAGCTCCTATAATTCACCCCTCCACTTT
v_gene: TRBV30; j_gene: TRBJ2-7; abundance: -; d_gene: -; CDR3aa: CAWSRLPTYEQYF; CDR3nt: TGTGCCTGGAGCCGTTTACCCACCTACGAGCAGTACTTC
v_gene: TRBV27; j_gene: TRBJ2-7; abundance: -; d_gene: TRBD1; CDR3aa: CASSYADRGYEQYF; CDR3nt: TGTGCCAGCAGCTATGCGGACAGGGGCTACGAGCAGTACTTC
v_gene: TRBV28; j_gene: TRBJ2-3; abundance: -; d_gene: -; CDR3aa: CASSSSTGYVPRKDTQYF; CDR3nt: TGTGCCAGCAGCTCATCAACGGGATACGTCCCCAGAAAAGATACGCAGTATTTT
v_gene: TRBV7-9; j_gene: TRBJ1-6; abundance: -; d_gene: TRBD1; CDR3aa: CASSSGQKASPLHF; CDR3nt: TGTGCCAGCAGCTCGGGACAGAAGGCCTCACCCCTCCACTTT
v_gene: TRBV5-5; j_gene: TRBJ1-1; abundance: -; d_gene: -; CDR3aa: CASSGLQSMNTEAFF; CDR3nt: TGTGCCAGCAGCGGCCTACAGAGTATGAACACTGAAGCTTTCTTT
v_gene: TRBV18; j_gene: TRBJ1-5; abundance: -; d_gene: -; CDR3aa: CASSPEGNQPQHF; CDR3nt: TGTGCCAGCTCACCGGAGGGAAATCAGCCCCAGCATTTT
v_gene: TRBV7-9; j_gene: TRBJ2-7; abundance: -; d_gene: TRBD1; CDR3aa: CASSLGQGDYEQYF; CDR3nt: TGTGCCAGCAGCTTAGGGCAGGGGGACTACGAGCAGTACTTC
v_gene: TRBV5-4; j_gene: TRBJ2-7; abundance: -; d_gene: -; CDR3aa: CASSLPGSGYEQYF; CDR3nt: TGTGCCAGCAGCTTGCCCGGGAGCGGCTACGAGCAGTACTTC
v_gene: TRBV5-1; j_gene: TRBJ2-2; abundance: -; d_gene: -; CDR3aa: CASSRAGRNTGELFF; CDR3nt: TGCGCCAGCAGTAGGGCAGGACGAAACACCGGGGAGCTGTTTTTT
v_gene: TRBV6-5; j_gene: TRBJ1-1; abundance: -; d_gene: -; CDR3aa: CASSTTENTEAFF; CDR3nt: TGTGCCAGCAGCACGACAGAGAACACTGAAGCTTTCTTT
v_gene: TRBV2; j_gene: TRBJ1-2; abundance: -; d_gene: TRBD1; CDR3aa: CASPGQGHYNYGYTF; CDR3nt: TGTGCCAGCCCGGGACAGGGACACTATAACTATGGCTACACCTTC
v_gene: TRBV21-1; j_gene: TRBJ2-7; abundance: -; d_gene: -; CDR3aa: CASSKRETLLGDYEQYF; CDR3nt: TGTGCCAGCAGCAAACGGGAAACATTACTAGGAGACTACGAGCAGTACTTC
v_gene: TRBV6-6; j_gene: TRBJ2-7; abundance: few; d_gene: -; CDR3aa: CASSYSTGGGYEQYF; CDR3nt: TGTGCCAGCAGTTACTCGACGGGGGGCGGATACGAGCAGTACTTC
v_gene: TRBV5-6; j_gene: TRBJ2-7; abundance: -; d_gene: -; CDR3aa: CASSFDRALYEQYF; CDR3nt: TGTGCCAGCAGCTTCGACCGGGCCCTCTACGAGCAGTACTTC
v_gene: TRBV5-1; j_gene: TRBJ2-1; abundance: -; d_gene: -; CDR3aa: CASSSGQSYNEQFF; CDR3nt: TGCGCCAGCAGCTCTGGACAGTCCTACAATGAGCAGTTCTTC
v_gene: TRBV7-6; j_gene: TRBJ2-5; abundance: -; d_gene: -; CDR3aa: CASSLSETQYF; CDR3nt: TGTGCCAGCAGCTTATCAGAGACCCAGTACTTC